The rows below give T cell receptor beta chains drawn from one sample of a study of blood T cell repertoires in COVID-19. Profiling relied on immunoSEQ multiplex PCR, and the TCRdb table lists in-frame clones only, not all of them. The data contain approximately 130,000 clones, 70% to 90% of them singletons. Input material: peripheral blood. These receptors originate from a man between 45 and 60 years old with acute or convalescent COVID-19. Each CDR3 is given with its conserved first and last residue. Fields, in order: V gene, J gene, D gene, clone size, CDR3 DNA, CDR3 protein. D genes are given only for firm matches. Clone size is not always given. Where it is, it says once, few, many or a class for expanded clones.

TRBV19	TRBJ1-4	.	.	TGTGCCAGTAGTACCTACAGGCTGGGTAATGAAAAACTGTTTTTT	CASSTYRLGNEKLFF
TRBV11-2	TRBJ2-7	TRBD1	.	TGTGCCAGCAGCCAGACCGGGACAGGGGATTACGAGCAGTACTTC	CASSQTGTGDYEQYF
TRBV19	TRBJ2-5	TRBD2	few	TGTGCCAGTAGCTTAGCGGGAGTCGGCGAGACCCAGTACTTC	CASSLAGVGETQYF
TRBV6-5	TRBJ2-7	TRBD2	.	TGTGCCAGCAGAACCGGGACTAGCGTTTCCTACGAGCAGTACTTC	CASRTGTSVSYEQYF
TRBV24-1	TRBJ2-7	.	.	TGTGCCACCAGTGACGGGGTCGAGCAGTACTTC	CATSDGVEQYF
TRBV7-7	TRBJ2-5	.	.	TGTGCCAGCAGCTTAGCCGGGTCGTACCAAGAGACCCAGTACTTC	CASSLAGSYQETQYF
TRBV2	TRBJ2-1	.	once	TGTGCCAGCAGTGAACGGGGAGAGCAGTTCTTC	CASSERGEQFF
TRBV6-5	TRBJ1-2	.	.	TGTGCCAGCAGTTACTCGCAGGGGTTTGGGTATGGCTACACCTTC	CASSYSQGFGYGYTF
TRBV10-3	TRBJ2-2	.	.	TGTGCCATCGGAGGGAACACCGGGGAGCTGTTTTTT	CAIGGNTGELFF
TRBV7-2	TRBJ2-2	TRBD2	.	TGTGCCAGCGTTAGCGGGAGGGACACCGGGGAGCTGTTTTTT	CASVSGRDTGELFF
TRBV27	TRBJ1-2	TRBD1	once	TGTGCCAGCAGTTTCTCCGGGACAGGTTACGGTAACTATGGCTACACCTTC	CASSFSGTGYGNYGYTF
TRBV5-4	TRBJ2-3	TRBD2	few	TGTGCCAGCAGCTTGGATGCTAGCGGGAACACAGATACGCAGTATTTT	CASSLDASGNTDTQYF
TRBV18	TRBJ2-7	TRBD2	.	TGTGCCAGCTCTCCCGGACTAGTCGAATACGAGCAGTACTTC	CASSPGLVEYEQYF
TRBV6-5	TRBJ2-1	TRBD2	.	TGTGCCAGCACAAAACTAGCGGGAGACCGCAATGAGCAGTTCTTC	CASTKLAGDRNEQFF
TRBV5-4	TRBJ2-3	TRBD2	once	TGTGCCAGCAGCTTGGCCGGCGGTAGCGGGAGGGGCACAGATACGCAGTATTTT	CASSLAGGSGRGTDTQYF